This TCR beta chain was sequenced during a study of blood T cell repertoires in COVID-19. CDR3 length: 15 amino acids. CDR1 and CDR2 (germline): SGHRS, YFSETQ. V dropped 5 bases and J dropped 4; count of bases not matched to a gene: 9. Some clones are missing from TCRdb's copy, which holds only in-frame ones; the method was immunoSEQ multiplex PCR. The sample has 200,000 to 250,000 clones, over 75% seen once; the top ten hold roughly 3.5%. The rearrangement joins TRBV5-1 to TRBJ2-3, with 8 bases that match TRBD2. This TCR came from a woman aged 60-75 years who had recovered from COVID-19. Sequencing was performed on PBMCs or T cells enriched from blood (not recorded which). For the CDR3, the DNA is TGCGCCAGCAGATCCGGGACTAGAGGCCCAGATACGCAGTATTTT. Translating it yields CASRSGTRGPDTQYF.